This T cell receptor (beta chain) was observed in a study of blood T cell dynamics during melanoma immunotherapy. As for the study in general: First-line therapy was either pembrolizumab or nivolumab with ipilimumab for metastatic melanoma.

The method was immunoSEQ multiplex PCR; TCRdb's version includes in-frame clones alone and lacks a portion of them. The table records approximately 17,000 clones, nearly 90% of them present only once. CDR3 size: 13 residues. Germline V gene lookup returns CDR1 MDHEN and CDR2 SYDVKM. Trimming took off 7 bases at V and 1 base at J, with 11 bases between the two ends. Concerning this clone: The antigen is not known.

Study-level points and caveats: Unlike progressors, later disease-control patients had W3 repertoires gaining clonality or diversity.

The time point was: week 3, after first cycle of checkpoint inhibitor. Sampling occurred pretreatment (T0) and at week 3 (W3), after cycle one of checkpoint blockade. The sample was blood, taken from a patient treated with checkpoint blockade. The chain has TRBV28 and TRBJ2-7; D might be TRBD1 (5 bases). The clonotype comes from a human donor with melanoma. The CDR3 sequence is CASNTQGSYEQYF. CDR3 bases: TGTGCCAGCAACACTCAGGGTTCCTACGAGCAGTACTTC.